This TCR beta chain was sequenced in a study of T cell clones after liver transplantation. Study observations and caveats: Graft donor-reactive T cells may have migrated into the graft rather than being deleted.

V was clipped by 6 bases and J by 1 base, with 11 bases between them. The CDR3 runs to 14 residues. Germline values: CDR1 MNHEY, CDR2 SMNVEV (reference sequence). Sample share makes this clone medium-sized. Its antigen is not identified. Sorting of unstimulated PBMCs yielded separate CD3+CD4+ and CD3+CD8+ fractions. Sequenced by immunoSEQ multiplex PCR; TCRdb stores in-frame clones only, minus some. The sample gives about 15,000 clones, approximately 81% of which show up once; 28% is in the top ten. This chain links TRBV27 with TRBJ2-3; D is unclear. The source is a human patient who received a liver transplant. Some T cells may have originated in the graft donor. Sequences were derived from CD8+ T cells from blood, sampled about 50 months after liver transplant. CDR3 sequence reads: CASRVGPGTDTQYF. CDR3 DNA sequence: TGTGCCAGCAGAGTAGGGCCTGGCACAGATACGCAGTATTTT.